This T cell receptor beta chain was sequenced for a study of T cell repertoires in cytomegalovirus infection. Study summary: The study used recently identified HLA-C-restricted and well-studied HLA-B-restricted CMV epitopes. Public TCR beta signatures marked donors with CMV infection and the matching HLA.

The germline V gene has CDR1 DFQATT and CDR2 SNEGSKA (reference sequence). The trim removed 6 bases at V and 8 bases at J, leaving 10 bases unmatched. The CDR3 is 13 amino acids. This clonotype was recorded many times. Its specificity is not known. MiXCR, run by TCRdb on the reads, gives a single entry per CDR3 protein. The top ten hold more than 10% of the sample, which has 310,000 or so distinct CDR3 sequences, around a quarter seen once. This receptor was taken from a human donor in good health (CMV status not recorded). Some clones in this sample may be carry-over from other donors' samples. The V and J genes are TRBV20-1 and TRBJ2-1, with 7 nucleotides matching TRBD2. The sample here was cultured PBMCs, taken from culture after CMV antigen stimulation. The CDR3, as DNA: TGCAGTGCCGATGGACTAGTCACGGATGAGCAGTTCTTC. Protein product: CSADGLVTDEQFF.